The present T cell receptor beta chain was sequenced within a study of blood T cell dynamics during melanoma immunotherapy. Study details: Metastatic melanoma patients received first-line pembrolizumab or nivolumab plus ipilimumab.

Indicated time point: week 3, after first cycle of checkpoint inhibitor. Apart from a couple of fast progressors, RECIST 1.1 response was judged 12 weeks post-infusion. Clones were sequenced by immunoSEQ multiplex PCR, and TCRdb holds only the in-frame ones, with some missing. This table holds 25,000 to 30,000 clones, approximately 83% found once. V gave up 3 bases and J gave up 9 bases, with 12 bases separating them. Germline CDR1 is MDHEN and CDR2 is SYDVKM. The CDR3 extends over 12 amino acids. J is TRBJ2-7 and V is TRBV28, with a weak D call TRBD1 (5 bases). Sequencing was performed on blood, taken from a patient treated with checkpoint blockade. This receptor was identified in a human donor with melanoma. CDR3 sequence: CASSFGQGRQYF. CDR3 coding DNA: TGTGCCAGCAGTTTTGGGCAGGGTAGGCAGTACTTC.